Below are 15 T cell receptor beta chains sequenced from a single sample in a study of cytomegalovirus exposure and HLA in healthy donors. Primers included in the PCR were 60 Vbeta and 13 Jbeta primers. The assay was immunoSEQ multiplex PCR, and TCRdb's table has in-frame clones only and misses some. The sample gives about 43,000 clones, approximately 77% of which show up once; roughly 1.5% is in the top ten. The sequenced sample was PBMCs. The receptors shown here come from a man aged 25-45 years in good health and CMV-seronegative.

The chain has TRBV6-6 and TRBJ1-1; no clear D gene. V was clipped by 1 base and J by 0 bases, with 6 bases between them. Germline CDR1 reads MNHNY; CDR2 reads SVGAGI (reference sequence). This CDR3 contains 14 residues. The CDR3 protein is CASSYLYMNTEAFF. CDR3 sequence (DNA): TGTGCCAGCAGTTACTTGTACATGAACACTGAAGCTTTCTTT.

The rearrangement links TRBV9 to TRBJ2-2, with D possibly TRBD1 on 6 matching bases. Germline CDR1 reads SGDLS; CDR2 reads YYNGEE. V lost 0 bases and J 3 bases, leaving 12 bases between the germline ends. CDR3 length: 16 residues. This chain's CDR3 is CASSVGVRTDTGELFF. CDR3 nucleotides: TGTGCCAGCAGCGTAGGGGTCAGGACAGACACCGGGGAGCTGTTTTTT.

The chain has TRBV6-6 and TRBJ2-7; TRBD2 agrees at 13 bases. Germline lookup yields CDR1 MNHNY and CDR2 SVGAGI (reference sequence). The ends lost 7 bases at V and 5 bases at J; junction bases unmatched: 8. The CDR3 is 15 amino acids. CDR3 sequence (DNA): TGTGCCAGCAACAAACTAGCGGGAGGGTTCCACGAGCAGTACTTC. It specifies CASNKLAGGFHEQYF.

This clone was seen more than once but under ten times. CDR3 protein: CASSPQLDRRLWTEAFF. The CDR3, as DNA: TGTGCCAGCAGCCCCCAACTTGACAGGCGGCTGTGGACTGAAGCTTTCTTT. The chain links TRBV7-2 to TRBJ1-1, with D perhaps TRBD1 (6 bases). V was trimmed by 5 bases and J by 5 bases, leaving 24 bases between them. This CDR3 has 17 amino acids. Germline V CDR1 and CDR2: SGHTA, FQGNSA. Using reference TRBV7-2 and TRBJ1-1 for the parts outside the CDR3, the full variable domain is GAGVSQSPSNKVTEKGKDVELRCDPISGHTALYWYRQSLGQGLEFLIYFQGNSAPDKSGLPSDRFSAERTGGSVSTLTIQRTQQEDSAVYLCASSPQLDRRLWTEAFFGQGTRLTVV.

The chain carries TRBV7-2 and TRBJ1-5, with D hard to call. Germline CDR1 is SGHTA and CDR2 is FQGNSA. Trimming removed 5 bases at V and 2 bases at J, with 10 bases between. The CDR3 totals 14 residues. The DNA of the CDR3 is TGTGCCAGCAGCCTTGGACTCGGCAATCAGCCCCAGCATTTT. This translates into CASSLGLGNQPQHF.

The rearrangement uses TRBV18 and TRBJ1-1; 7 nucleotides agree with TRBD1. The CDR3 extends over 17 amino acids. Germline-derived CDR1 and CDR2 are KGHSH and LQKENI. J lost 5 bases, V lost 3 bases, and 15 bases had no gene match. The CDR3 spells CASSPYLQTGSETEAFF. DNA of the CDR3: TGTGCCAGCTCACCCTATCTCCAGACAGGGAGTGAAACTGAAGCTTTCTTT.

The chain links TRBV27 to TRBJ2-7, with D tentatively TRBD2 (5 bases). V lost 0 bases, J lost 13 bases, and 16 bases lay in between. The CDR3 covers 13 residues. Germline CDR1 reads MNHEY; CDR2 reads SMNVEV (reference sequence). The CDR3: CASSLSRGSGRYF. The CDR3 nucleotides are TGTGCCAGCAGTTTATCGCGAGGGTCCGGTAGATACTTC.

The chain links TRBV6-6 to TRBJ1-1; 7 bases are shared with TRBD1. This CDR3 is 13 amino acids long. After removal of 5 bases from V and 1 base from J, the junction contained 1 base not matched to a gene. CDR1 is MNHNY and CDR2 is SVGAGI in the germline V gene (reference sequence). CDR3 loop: CASSRQGNTEAFF. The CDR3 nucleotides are TGTGCCAGCAGTCGACAGGGGAACACTGAAGCTTTCTTT.

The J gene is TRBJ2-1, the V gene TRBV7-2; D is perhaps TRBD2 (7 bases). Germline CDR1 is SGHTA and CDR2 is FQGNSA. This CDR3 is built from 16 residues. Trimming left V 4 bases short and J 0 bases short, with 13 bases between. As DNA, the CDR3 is TGTGCCAGCAGCTACGGGGGGACATCCTCCTACAATGAGCAGTTCTTC. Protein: CASSYGGTSSYNEQFF.

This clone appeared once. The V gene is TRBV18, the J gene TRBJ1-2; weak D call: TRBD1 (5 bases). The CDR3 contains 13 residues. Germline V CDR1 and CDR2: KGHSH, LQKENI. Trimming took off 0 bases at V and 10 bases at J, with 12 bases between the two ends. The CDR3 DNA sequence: TGTGCCAGCTCACCACCGAACGGGGGGGACTACACCTTC. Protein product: CASSPPNGGDYTF.

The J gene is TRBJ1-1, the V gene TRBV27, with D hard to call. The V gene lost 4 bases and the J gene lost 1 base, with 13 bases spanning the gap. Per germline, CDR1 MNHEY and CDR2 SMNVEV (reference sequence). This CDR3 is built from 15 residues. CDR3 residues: CASSSSGGENTEAFF. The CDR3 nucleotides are TGTGCCAGCAGTTCTTCCGGCGGGGAGAACACTGAAGCTTTCTTT.

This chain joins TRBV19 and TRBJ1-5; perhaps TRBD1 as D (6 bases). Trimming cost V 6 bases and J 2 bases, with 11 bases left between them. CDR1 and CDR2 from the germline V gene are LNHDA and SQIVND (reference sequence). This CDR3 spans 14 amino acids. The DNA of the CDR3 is TGTGCCAGTAGCAGGGGAGGGGGCAATCAGCCCCAGCATTTT. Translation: CASSRGGGNQPQHF.

The CDR3 sequence is CASSQGRGRDTGELFF. The DNA for the CDR3 is TGCGCCAGCAGCCAAGGCCGGGGGAGAGACACCGGGGAGCTGTTTTTT. V is TRBV4-1 and J is TRBJ2-2; TRBD2 might be the D (6 bases). The CDR3 extends over 16 amino acids. Per the germline V gene, CDR1 is MGHRA and CDR2 is YSYEKL. Trimming took off 1 base at V and 3 bases at J, with 12 bases between the two ends.

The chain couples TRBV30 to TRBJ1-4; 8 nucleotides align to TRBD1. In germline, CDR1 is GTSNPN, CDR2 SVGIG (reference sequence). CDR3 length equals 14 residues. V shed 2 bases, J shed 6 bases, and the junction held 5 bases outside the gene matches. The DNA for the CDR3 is TGTGCCTGGAGTTACAGGGGGGCGGATGAAAAACTGTTTTTT. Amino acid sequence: CAWSYRGADEKLFF.

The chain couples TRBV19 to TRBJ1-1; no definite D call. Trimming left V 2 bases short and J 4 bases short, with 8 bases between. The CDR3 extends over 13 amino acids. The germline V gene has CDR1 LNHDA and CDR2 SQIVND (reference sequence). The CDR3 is CASSISGPTEAFF. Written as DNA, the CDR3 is TGTGCCAGTAGTATATCCGGTCCCACTGAAGCTTTCTTT.